This record looks at one T cell receptor beta chain sequence and its context. Its target is not known. Germline V gives CDR1 MGHDK, CDR2 SYGVNS. CDR3 size: 17 residues. With 1 base clipped from V and 7 bases from J, the junction kept 4 bases outside the gene matches. The data derive from a study of shared clonotypes between healthy human individuals. Findings and caveats of the study: Researchers sampled only blood; tissue repertoires likely differ.

Every donor, a Caucasian adult, lived in Nashville, Tennessee. The assay used deep level. Sequenced by immunoSEQ multiplex PCR; TCRdb stores in-frame clones only, minus some. The sample includes 2 million to 2.5 million clones, approximately 95% of them seen just once. The clonotype comes from a man between 18 and 35 years old in good health. The chain employs TRBV25-1 and TRBJ2-1; TRBD2 matches at 16 bases. Sequencing was done on a sample of naive CD4+ T cells sorted from blood. Specified subset: CD45RA+ positively selected. The CDR3 region has the DNA TGTGCCAGCAGTGAATTGGGGACTAGCGGGAGGGTGAATGAGCAGTTCTTC. Its protein is CASSELGTSGRVNEQFF.